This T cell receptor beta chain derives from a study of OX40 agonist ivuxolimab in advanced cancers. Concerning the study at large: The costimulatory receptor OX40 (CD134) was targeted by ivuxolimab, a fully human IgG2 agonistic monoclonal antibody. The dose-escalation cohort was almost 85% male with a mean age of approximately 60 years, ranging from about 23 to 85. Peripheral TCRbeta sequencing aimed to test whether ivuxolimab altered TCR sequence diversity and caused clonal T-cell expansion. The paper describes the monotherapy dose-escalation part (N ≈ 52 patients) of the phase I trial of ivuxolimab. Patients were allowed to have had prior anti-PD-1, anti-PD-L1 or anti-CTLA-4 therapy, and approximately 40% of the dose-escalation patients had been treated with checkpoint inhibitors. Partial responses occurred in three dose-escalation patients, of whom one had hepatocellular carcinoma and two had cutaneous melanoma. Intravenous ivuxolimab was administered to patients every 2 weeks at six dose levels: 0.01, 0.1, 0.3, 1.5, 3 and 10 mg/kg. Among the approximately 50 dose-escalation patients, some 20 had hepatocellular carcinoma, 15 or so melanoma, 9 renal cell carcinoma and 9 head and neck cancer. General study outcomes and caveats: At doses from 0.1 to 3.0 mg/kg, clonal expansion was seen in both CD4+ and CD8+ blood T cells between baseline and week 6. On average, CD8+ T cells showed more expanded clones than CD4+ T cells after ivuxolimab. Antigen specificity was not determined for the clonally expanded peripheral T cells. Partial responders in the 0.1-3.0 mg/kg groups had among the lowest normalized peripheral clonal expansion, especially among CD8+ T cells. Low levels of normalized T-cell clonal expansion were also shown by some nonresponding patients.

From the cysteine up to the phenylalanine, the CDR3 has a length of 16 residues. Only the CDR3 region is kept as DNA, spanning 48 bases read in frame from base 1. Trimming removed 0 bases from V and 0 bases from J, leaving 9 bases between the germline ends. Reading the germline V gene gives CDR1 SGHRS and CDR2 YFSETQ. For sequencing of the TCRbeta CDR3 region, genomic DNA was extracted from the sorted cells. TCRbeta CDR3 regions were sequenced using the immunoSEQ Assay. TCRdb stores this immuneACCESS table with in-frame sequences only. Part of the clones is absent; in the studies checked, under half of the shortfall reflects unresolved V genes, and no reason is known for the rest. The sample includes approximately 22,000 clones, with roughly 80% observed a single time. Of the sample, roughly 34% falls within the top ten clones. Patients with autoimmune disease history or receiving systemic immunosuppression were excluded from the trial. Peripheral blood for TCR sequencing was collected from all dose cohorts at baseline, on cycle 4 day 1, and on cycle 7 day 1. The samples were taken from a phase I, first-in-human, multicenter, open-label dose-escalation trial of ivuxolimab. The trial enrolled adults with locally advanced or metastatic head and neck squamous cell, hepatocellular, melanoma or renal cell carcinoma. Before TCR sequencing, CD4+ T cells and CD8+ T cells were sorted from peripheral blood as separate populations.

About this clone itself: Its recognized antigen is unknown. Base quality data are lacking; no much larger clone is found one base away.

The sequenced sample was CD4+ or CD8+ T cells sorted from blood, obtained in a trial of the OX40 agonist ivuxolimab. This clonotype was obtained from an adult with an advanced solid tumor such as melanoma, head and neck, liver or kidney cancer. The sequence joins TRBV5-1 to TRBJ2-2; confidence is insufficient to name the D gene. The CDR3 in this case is CASSLEATSNTGELFF. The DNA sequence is TGCGCCAGCAGCTTGGAGGCCACTTCGAACACCGGGGAGCTGTTTTTT. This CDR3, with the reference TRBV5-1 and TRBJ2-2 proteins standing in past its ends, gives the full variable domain KAGVTQTPRYLIKTRGQQVTLSCSPISGHRSVSWYQQTPGQGLQFLFEYFSETQRNKGNFPGRFSGRQFSNSRSEMNVSTLELGDSALYLCASSLEATSNTGELFFGEGSRLTVL.